This T cell receptor (beta chain) was sequenced for a study of blood T cell repertoires in COVID-19. Across the whole study: Both acute and convalescent COVID-19 samples were obtained from the United States, Italy and Spain. Sources were T cells, B-cell-depleted T cells, or PBMCs; the material itself was cDNA or gDNA.

Original data processing: How many nucleated cells were present was estimated from reference gene primer amplification. The data were produced by immunoSEQ multiplex PCR, yet TCRdb's version contains in-frame clones alone and is incomplete. V and J calls and clone size are as listed in that table; D and trimming were resolved from the DNA. The sample holds a few hundred thousand clones, roughly 88% seen once. Seattle cases were enrolled at active infection and followed longitudinally. The germline V gene has CDR1 GTSNPN and CDR2 SVGIG (reference sequence). The V and J ends lost 3 bases and 4 bases, in that order; junction bases with no gene match: 11. The CDR3 consists of 16 residues. This clone appeared a single time.

The source is a man aged 50-59 years with COVID-19, enrolled during active disease. The rearrangement joins TRBV30 to TRBJ1-4; 7 positions agree with TRBD1. The sequencing input was peripheral blood. CDR3 sequence (DNA): TGTGCCTGGAGCGGGGGGGGGACAGTTAATAATGAAAAACTGTTTTTT. Translating it yields CAWSGGGTVNNEKLFF.